The following is a TCR beta chain sequence with its context. Measured with immunoSEQ multiplex PCR; TCRdb has only the in-frame clones, and not every one. The sample shows about 730,000 clones, approximately 83% of them seen only once. The source of the sample is a study of shared T cell receptors in the human thymus. Germline-derived CDR1 and CDR2 are MGHRA and YSYEKL. The CDR3 runs 16 residues. V was shortened by 4 bases and J by 0 bases, with 13 bases between the two germline ends. In addition, the sample was reused for a study of human thymus T cells. In that study: It was healthy Finnish infants having corrective surgery for congenital heart defects who were the donors. Resections obtained during corrective heart surgery supplied the thymus tissue.

Specimen: thymocytes. The source is a girl under three years old with a congenital heart defect. The J gene is TRBJ2-1, the V gene TRBV4-1; D gene unclear. CDR3: CASSPSSKSSYNEQFF. CDR3 DNA sequence: TGCGCCAGCAGCCCATCCTCCAAGAGCTCCTACAATGAGCAGTTCTTC.